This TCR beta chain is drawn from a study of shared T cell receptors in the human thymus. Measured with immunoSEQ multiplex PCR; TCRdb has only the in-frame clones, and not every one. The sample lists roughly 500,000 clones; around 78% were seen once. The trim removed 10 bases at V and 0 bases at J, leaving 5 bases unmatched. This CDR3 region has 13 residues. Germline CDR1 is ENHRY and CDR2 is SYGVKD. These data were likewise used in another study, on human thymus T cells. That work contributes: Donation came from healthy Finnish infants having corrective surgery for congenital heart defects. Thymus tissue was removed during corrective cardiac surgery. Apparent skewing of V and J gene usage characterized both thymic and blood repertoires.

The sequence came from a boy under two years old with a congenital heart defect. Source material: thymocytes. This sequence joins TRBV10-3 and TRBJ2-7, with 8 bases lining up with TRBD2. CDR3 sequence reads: CATREGSSYEQYF. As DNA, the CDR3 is TGTGCCACCCGGGAGGGAAGCTCCTACGAGCAGTACTTC.